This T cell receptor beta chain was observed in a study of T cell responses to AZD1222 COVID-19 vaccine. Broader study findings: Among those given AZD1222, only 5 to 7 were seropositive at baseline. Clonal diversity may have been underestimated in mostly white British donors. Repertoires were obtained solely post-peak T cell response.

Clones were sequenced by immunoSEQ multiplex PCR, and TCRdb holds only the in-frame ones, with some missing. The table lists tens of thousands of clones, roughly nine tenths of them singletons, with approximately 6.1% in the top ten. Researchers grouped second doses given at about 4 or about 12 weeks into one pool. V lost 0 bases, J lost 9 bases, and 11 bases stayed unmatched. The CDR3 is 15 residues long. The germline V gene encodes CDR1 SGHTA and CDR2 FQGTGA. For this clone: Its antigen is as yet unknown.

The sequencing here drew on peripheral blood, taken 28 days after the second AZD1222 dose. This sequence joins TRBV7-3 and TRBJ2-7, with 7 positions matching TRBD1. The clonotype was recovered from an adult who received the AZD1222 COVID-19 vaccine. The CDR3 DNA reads TGTGCCAGCAGCTTAACGGGCCAGGGGGAAGGGATGCAGTACTTC. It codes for CASSLTGQGEGMQYF.